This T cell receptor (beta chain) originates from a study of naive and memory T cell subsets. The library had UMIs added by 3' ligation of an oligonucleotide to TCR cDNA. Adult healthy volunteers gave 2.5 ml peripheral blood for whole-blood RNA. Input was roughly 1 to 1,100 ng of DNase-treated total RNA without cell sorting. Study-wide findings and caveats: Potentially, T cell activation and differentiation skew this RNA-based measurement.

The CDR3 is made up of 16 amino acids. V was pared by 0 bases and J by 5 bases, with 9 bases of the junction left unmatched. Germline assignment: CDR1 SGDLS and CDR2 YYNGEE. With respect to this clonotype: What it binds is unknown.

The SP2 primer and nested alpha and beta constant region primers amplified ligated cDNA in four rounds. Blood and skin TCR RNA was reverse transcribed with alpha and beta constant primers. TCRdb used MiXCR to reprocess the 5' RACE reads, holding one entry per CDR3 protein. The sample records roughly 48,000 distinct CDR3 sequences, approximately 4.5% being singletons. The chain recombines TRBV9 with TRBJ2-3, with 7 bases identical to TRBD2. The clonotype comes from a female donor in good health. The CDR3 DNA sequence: TGTGCCAGCAGCGTAGGGCTCTTGCGGGAGAGAGATACGCAGTATTTT. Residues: CASSVGLLRERDTQYF. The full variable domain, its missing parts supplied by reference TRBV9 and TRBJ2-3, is DSGVTQTPKHLITATGQRVTLRCSPRSGDLSVYWYQQSLDQGLQFLIQYYNGEERAKGNILERFSAQQFPDLHSELNLSSLELGDSALYFCASSVGLLRERDTQYFGPGTRLTVL.